This is a list of T cell receptor beta chains from one sample in a study of blood T cells in healthy people across ages. TCRdb re-called the 5' RACE reads through MiXCR, storing one row per CDR3 protein. The data show hundreds of thousands of distinct CDR3 sequences, with roughly 25% seen just once and 9% to 9.5% held by the top ten. These data also featured in a second study, about T cells of mothers and their children.

Sequencing input: blood. The receptors originated from a boy aged 5-17 years in good health. CDR3s include the opening cysteine and the closing phenylalanine or tryptophan. The D gene is left open where the match is weak. Clone size is given for some rows only: seen once, a few or many times, or a class if the clone is expanded.

d_call j_call clone_size v_call cdr3_aa cdr3_nt
TRBD2 TRBJ2-3 - TRBV6-1 CASNELAGGFGTDTQYF TGTGCCAGCAATGAACTAGCGGGAGGGTTCGGCACAGATACGCAGTATTTT
- TRBJ1-1 few TRBV19 CASSIPGGRDEAFF TGTGCCAGTAGTATCCCGGGGGGAAGGGATGAAGCTTTCTTT
- TRBJ2-4 many TRBV29-1 CSVAHPAKNIQYF TGCAGCGTTGCCCACCCAGCCAAAAACATTCAGTACTTC
- TRBJ2-7 few TRBV29-1 CSAEGRGDTYEQYF TGCAGCGCCGAAGGAAGGGGCGATACCTACGAGCAGTACTTC
TRBD1 TRBJ2-7 - TRBV7-2 CASSLDGTGPLEQYF TGTGCCAGCAGCTTAGACGGGACAGGGCCCCTGGAGCAGTACTTC
- TRBJ2-7 few TRBV12-5 CASADWTARDEQYF TGTGCTAGTGCCGACTGGACGGCACGGGACGAGCAGTACTTC
- TRBJ1-6 - TRBV6-4 CASSAESSYNSPLHF TGTGCCAGCAGCGCAGAGAGCTCCTATAATTCACCCCTCCACTTT
- TRBJ2-5 - TRBV20-1 CSAPTGSETQYF TGCAGTGCTCCGACAGGCTCAGAGACCCAGTACTTC
- TRBJ1-4 - TRBV5-6 CASSPRTVTNEKLFF TGTGCCAGCAGCCCAAGGACCGTAACTAATGAAAAACTGTTTTTT
TRBD2 TRBJ2-7 - TRBV10-3 CAISESREVTYEQYF TGTGCCATCAGTGAGTCGCGGGAGGTAACCTACGAGCAGTACTTC
- TRBJ2-1 few TRBV7-9 CASSFGTAGNEQFF TGTGCCAGCAGCTTCGGGACGGCTGGCAATGAGCAGTTCTTC
TRBD2 TRBJ2-1 few TRBV3-1 CASSWIAGELSGEQFF TGTGCCAGCAGCTGGATAGCGGGGGAGTTATCGGGTGAGCAGTTCTTC
TRBD1 TRBJ1-4 - TRBV29-1 CSVAYRGGEKLFF TGCAGCGTCGCATACAGGGGAGGTGAAAAACTGTTTTTT
TRBD2 TRBJ2-3 - TRBV28 CASTWGAGVGDTQYF TGTGCCAGCACCTGGGGAGCGGGAGTAGGAGATACGCAGTATTTT
- TRBJ2-1 - TRBV5-1 CASSIGPGQQYNGQFF TGCGCCAGCAGCATAGGGCCGGGACAACAATACAATGGGCAGTTCTTC
TRBD2 TRBJ2-4 few TRBV5-1 CASSEIGTSGRAAKNIQYF TGCGCCAGCAGCGAAATCGGGACTAGCGGGAGGGCCGCCAAAAACATTCAGTACTTC
- TRBJ2-7 many TRBV6-5 CASSYGDEQYF TGTGCCAGCAGTTACGGCGACGAGCAGTACTTC
- TRBJ2-1 many TRBV7-9 CASSWFWGHTYNEQFF TGTGCCAGCAGCTGGTTTTGGGGACATACCTACAATGAGCAGTTCTTC
TRBD2 TRBJ2-5 few TRBV6-7 CASKRGTKETQYF TGTGCCAGCAAGCGGGGGACCAAGGAGACCCAGTACTTC
- TRBJ2-5 - TRBV20-1 CSADSRHRTNQETQYF TGCAGTGCCGATTCCCGACACCGCACCAACCAAGAGACCCAGTACTTC
- TRBJ2-7 - TRBV5-5 CASSLVSSASYEQYF TGTGCCAGCAGCTTGGTTTCTAGCGCCTCCTACGAGCAGTACTTC
- TRBJ1-2 few TRBV10-3 CAISESKQYGYTF TGTGCCATCAGTGAGTCGAAACAGTATGGCTACACCTTC
- TRBJ2-3 few TRBV12-3/TRBV12-4 CASSTLGSTDTQYF TGTGCCAGCAGCACCCTGGGATCAACAGATACGCAGTATTTT
- TRBJ2-3 - TRBV9 CASSAATPPDTQYF TGTGCCAGCAGCGCCGCGACCCCCCCAGACACGCAGTATTTT
- TRBJ2-7 few TRBV6-1 CASSASWSSYEQYF TGTGCCAGCAGTGCTAGCTGGAGTTCCTACGAGCAGTACTTC
TRBD2 TRBJ2-5 - TRBV7-2 CASSGPGGRRETQYF TGTGCCAGCAGCGGCCCGGGCGGGAGAAGAGAGACCCAGTACTTC
- TRBJ2-7 few TRBV4-1 CASSHPRDNYEQYF TGCGCCAGCAGCCATCCGAGGGACAACTACGAGCAGTACTTC
TRBD1 TRBJ1-1 - TRBV28 CASSPDRAEGAFF TGTGCCAGCAGCCCCGACAGGGCTGAGGGAGCTTTCTTT
TRBD2 TRBJ2-1 - TRBV7-3 CASSPRPGLAFLNEQFF TGTGCCAGCAGCCCAAGGCCGGGACTAGCGTTCCTCAATGAGCAGTTCTTC
- TRBJ1-6 - TRBV6-4 CTSSDQGGSPLHF TGTACCAGCAGTGACCAGGGTGGATCACCCCTCCACTTT
- TRBJ2-1 - TRBV28 CASSPDRHNWNEQFF TGTGCCAGCAGTCCCGACAGGCACAATTGGAATGAGCAGTTCTTC
TRBD1 TRBJ1-2 - TRBV7-2 CASSQQGAMGYTF TGTGCCAGCAGTCAACAGGGGGCAATGGGCTACACCTTC
- TRBJ2-5 - TRBV28 CASRQIGTQYF TGTGCCAGCAGACAAATAGGGACCCAGTACTTC
- TRBJ2-3 few TRBV2 CASSAPGHSNGAGTQYF TGTGCCAGCAGTGCCCCCGGACATTCGAATGGGGCAGGTACGCAGTATTTT
- TRBJ2-3 - TRBV27 CATATTGYRTDTQYF TGTGCCACCGCCACGACAGGTTACCGCACAGATACGCAGTATTTT
- TRBJ2-7 - TRBV6-5 CASSPGRPGFDGQYF TGTGCCAGCAGCCCGGGGCGGCCAGGGTTCGACGGGCAGTACTTC
- TRBJ2-3 - TRBV12-3/TRBV12-4 CASSELDTQYF TGTGCCAGCAGCGAGTTAGATACGCAGTATTTT
- TRBJ2-3 once TRBV7-2 CASSLARGPGAQYF TGTGCCAGCAGCTTAGCGCGGGGGCCGGGCGCGCAGTATTTT
TRBD2 TRBJ2-5 - TRBV12-3/TRBV12-4 CASSFGSGGVETQYF TGTGCCAGCAGTTTCGGTAGCGGGGGGGTTGAGACCCAGTACTTC
TRBD2 TRBJ2-1 few TRBV15 CATSRATSGSHQQFF TGTGCCACCAGCAGAGCAACTAGCGGGAGCCACCAGCAGTTCTTC
- TRBJ2-7 many TRBV3-1 CASSMRQETYEQYF TGTGCCAGCAGCATGAGACAGGAAACCTACGAGCAGTACTTC
- TRBJ2-6 - TRBV7-2 CASSLMSGAGGANVLTF TGTGCCAGCAGCTTAATGTCGGGGGCTGGTGGGGCCAACGTCCTGACTTTC
- TRBJ2-2 - TRBV3-1 CASSQGAVGELFF TGTGCCAGCAGCCAAGGAGCGGTCGGGGAGCTGTTTTTT
TRBD2 TRBJ2-5 - TRBV2 CASSGLAGLETQYF TGTGCCAGCAGTGGACTAGCGGGGTTGGAGACCCAGTACTTC
TRBD2 TRBJ2-2 - TRBV4-3 CASSQVRLAGGRHGELFF TGCGCCAGCAGCCAAGTTCGATTAGCGGGGGGGCGTCACGGGGAGCTGTTTTTT
TRBD2 TRBJ2-2 few TRBV2 CASSEVMASGTTGELFF TGTGCCAGCAGTGAAGTTATGGCTAGCGGAACCACCGGGGAGCTGTTTTTT
- TRBJ1-6 few TRBV27 CASSLVGGYVGSPLHF TGTGCCAGCAGTTTAGTGGGGGGCTACGTTGGTTCACCCCTCCACTTT
- TRBJ2-3 - TRBV11-2 CASSLVESPVADTQYF TGTGCCAGCAGCTTAGTGGAGTCTCCGGTGGCAGATACGCAGTATTTT
- TRBJ2-1 - TRBV12-3/TRBV12-4 CASSFFIHAYGEQFF TGTGCCAGCAGTTTCTTTATACATGCCTACGGTGAGCAGTTCTTC
- TRBJ2-3 - TRBV6-5 CASSYSGNQQYF TGTGCCAGCAGTTACTCGGGGAATCAACAGTATTTT
- TRBJ2-6 - TRBV7-2 CASSLGRSPGANVLTF TGTGCCAGCAGCTTAGGTCGTTCCCCTGGGGCCAACGTCCTGACTTTC
- TRBJ2-1 - TRBV23-1 CASSKRRHNEQFF TGCGCCAGCAGTAAGCGAAGGCACAATGAGCAGTTCTTC
- TRBJ2-5 - TRBV4-3 CASSPHVEETQYF TGCGCCAGCAGCCCCCACGTGGAGGAGACCCAGTACTTC
- TRBJ2-7 few TRBV29-1 CSVRRGRMYEQYF TGCAGCGTACGCCGCGGACGGATGTACGAGCAGTACTTC
- TRBJ2-5 - TRBV28 CASVPGGVAQETQYF TGTGCCAGCGTCCCGGGTGGGGTGGCCCAAGAGACCCAGTACTTC
- TRBJ2-3 few TRBV9 CASSVVGAVDTQYF TGTGCCAGCAGCGTAGTGGGGGCTGTAGATACGCAGTATTTT
TRBD1 TRBJ1-3 few TRBV9 CASSVEGQGWGNTIYF TGTGCCAGCAGCGTAGAGGGACAGGGCTGGGGAAACACCATATATTTT
- TRBJ2-6 few TRBV10-2 CASSPVNSGANVLTF TGCGCCAGCAGTCCTGTCAACTCTGGGGCCAACGTCCTGACTTTC